This T cell receptor (beta chain) derives from a study of T cells in Graves' hyperthyroidism and ophthalmopathy. Amplification of TCR beta CDR3 regions used RNA as the template. First-round RT-PCR with HTBI primers amplified the TCR CDR3 region. TCRdb called the multiplex PCR reads again in MiXCR, with one record for every CDR3 protein. The sample lists a few hundred thousand distinct CDR3 sequences; about 45% were seen once. Per the germline V gene, CDR1 is SQVTM and CDR2 is ANQGSEA. Trimming left V 0 bases short and J 6 bases short, with 9 bases between. CDR3 length equals 12 residues. Study conclusions and caveats: The model identified upcoming ophthalmopathy a median about six months ahead of onset. A model built on 13 V-J features separated ophthalmopathy from stable hyperthyroidism. Researchers found most expanded thyroid clonotypes above 0.001 in blood as well.

This clonotype was counted many times. Its antigen is undetermined. This TCR was sampled from an adult woman with Graves' disease, either hyperthyroidism or ophthalmopathy (not recorded which). The V gene is TRBV29-1, the J gene TRBJ2-7; D is undetermined. The source material was peripheral blood or thyroid tissue (not recorded which). CDR3 in DNA: TGCAGCGTTGAAGATTCCGTATCCGAGCAGTACTTC. Translated: CSVEDSVSEQYF.